This T cell receptor (beta chain) was identified in a study of T cell clonality in common variable immunodeficiency. The germline gives CDR1 SGHTA, CDR2 FQGTGA. This CDR3 is built from 14 residues. The V segment lost 2 bases and the J segment 5 bases; nucleotides outside the gene matches: 2. Libraries were prepared by immunoSEQ multiplex PCR; TCRdb keeps only in-frame clonotypes and omits some of them. This sample includes about 41,000 clones with no singletons; its ten biggest clones take up over 1.1%. This clone was found many times. The read stops 3 residues short of the end of the CDR3; the missing end is completed from the germline J gene.

V is TRBV7-3 and J is TRBJ2-5; 10 nucleotides match TRBD2. The source of this sequence is a person aged 18 to 75 in good health. The sequencing sample was made of peripheral blood mononuclear cells. The DNA read from the CDR3 is TGTGCCAGCAGCTTACTAGCGGGAGTTGAGACC. Translation: CASSLLAGVET. In full, the CDR3 is CASSLLAGVETQYF.